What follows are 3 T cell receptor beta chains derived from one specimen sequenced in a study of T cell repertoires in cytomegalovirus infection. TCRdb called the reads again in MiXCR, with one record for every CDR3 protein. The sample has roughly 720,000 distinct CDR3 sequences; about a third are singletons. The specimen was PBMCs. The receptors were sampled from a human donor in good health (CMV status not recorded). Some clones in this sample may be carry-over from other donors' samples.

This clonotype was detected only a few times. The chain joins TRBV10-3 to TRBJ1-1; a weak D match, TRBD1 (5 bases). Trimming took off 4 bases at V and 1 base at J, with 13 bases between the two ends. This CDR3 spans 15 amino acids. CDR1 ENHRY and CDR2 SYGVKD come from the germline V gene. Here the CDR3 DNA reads TGTGCCATCAGTGCCCGACGCGACAGGAACACTGAAGCTTTCTTT. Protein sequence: CAISARRDRNTEAFF.

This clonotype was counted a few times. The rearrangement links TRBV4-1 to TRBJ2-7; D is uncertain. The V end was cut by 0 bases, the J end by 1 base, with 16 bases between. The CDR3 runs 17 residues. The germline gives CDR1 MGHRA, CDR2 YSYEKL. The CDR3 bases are TGCGCCAGCAGCCAAGAGTTCACAGCCGCTCAATCCTACGAGCAGTACTTC. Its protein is CASSQEFTAAQSYEQYF.

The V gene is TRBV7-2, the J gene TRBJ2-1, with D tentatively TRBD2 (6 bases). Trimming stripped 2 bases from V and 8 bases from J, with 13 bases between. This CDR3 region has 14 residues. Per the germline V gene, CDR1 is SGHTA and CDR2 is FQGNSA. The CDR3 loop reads CASSLLAGTDEQFF. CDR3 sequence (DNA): TGTGCCAGCAGCTTACTTGCGGGAACGGATGAGCAGTTCTTC.